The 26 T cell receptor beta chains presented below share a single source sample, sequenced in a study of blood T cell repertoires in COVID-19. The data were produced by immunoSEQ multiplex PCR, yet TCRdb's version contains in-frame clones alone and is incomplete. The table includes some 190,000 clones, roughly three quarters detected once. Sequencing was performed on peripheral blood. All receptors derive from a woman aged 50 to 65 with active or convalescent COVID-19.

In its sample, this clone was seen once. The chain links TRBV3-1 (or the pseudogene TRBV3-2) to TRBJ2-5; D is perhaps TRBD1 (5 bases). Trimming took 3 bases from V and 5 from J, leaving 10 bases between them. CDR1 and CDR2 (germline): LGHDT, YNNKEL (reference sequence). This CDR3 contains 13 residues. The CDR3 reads CASSQAGRETQYF. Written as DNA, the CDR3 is TGTGCCAGCAGCCAGGCAGGGCGGGAGACCCAGTACTTC.

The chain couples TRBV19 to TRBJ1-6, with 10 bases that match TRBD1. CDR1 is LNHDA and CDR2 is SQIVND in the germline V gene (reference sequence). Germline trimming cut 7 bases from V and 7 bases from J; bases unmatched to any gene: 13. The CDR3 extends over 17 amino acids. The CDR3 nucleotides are TGTGCCAGTACCGACCCCGGACAGGGGGGAAGGAATTCACCCCTCCACTTT. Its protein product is CASTDPGQGGRNSPLHF.

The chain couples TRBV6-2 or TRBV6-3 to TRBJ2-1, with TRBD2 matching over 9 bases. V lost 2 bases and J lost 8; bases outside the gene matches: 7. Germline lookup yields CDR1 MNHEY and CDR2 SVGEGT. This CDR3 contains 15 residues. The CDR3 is CASSYRREGRYEQFF. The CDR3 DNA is TGTGCCAGCAGTTACAGGCGGGAGGGCCGCTATGAGCAGTTCTTC.

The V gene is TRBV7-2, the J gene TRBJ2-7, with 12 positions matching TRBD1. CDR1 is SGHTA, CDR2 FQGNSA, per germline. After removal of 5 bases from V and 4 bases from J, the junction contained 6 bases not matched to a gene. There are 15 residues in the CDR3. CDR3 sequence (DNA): TGTGCCAGCAGCCCCGGGACAGGGGGCAGGTACGAGCAGTACTTC. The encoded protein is CASSPGTGGRYEQYF.

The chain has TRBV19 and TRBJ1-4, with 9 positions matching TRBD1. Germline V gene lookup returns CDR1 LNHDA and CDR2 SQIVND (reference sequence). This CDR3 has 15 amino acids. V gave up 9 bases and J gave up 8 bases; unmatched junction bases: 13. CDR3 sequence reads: CASTGRPTGGEKLFF. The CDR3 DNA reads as TGTGCCAGCACCGGGCGCCCGACAGGGGGGGAAAAACTGTTTTTT.

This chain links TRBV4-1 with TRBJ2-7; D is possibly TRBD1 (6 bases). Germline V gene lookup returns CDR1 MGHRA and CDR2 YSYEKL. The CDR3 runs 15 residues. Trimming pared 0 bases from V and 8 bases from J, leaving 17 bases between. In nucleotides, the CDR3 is TGCGCCAGCAGCCAAGATAGGACAGCCCTTACGCAGCAGTACTTC. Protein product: CASSQDRTALTQQYF.

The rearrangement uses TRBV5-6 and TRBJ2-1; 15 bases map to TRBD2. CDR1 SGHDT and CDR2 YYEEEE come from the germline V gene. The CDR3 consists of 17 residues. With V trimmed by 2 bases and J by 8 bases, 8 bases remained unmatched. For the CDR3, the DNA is TGTGCCAGCAGCTTTCCGGGACTAGCGGGGGGCTTGGATGAGCAGTTCTTC. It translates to CASSFPGLAGGLDEQFF. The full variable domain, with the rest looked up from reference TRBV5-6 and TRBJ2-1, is DAGVTQSPTHLIKTRGQQVTLRCSPKSGHDTVSWYQQALGQGPQFIFQYYEEEERQRGNFPDRFSGHQFPNYSSELNVNALLLGDSALYLCASSFPGLAGGLDEQFFGPGTRLTVL.

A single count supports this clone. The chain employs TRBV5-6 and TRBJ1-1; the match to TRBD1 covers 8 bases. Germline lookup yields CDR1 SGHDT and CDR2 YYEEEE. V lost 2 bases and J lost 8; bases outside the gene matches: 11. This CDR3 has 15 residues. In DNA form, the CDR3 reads TGTGCCAGCAGCTTCCCGGGACAGGAGACTCTAGAAGCTTTCTTT. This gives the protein CASSFPGQETLEAFF. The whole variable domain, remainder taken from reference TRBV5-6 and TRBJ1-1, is DAGVTQSPTHLIKTRGQQVTLRCSPKSGHDTVSWYQQALGQGPQFIFQYYEEEERQRGNFPDRFSGHQFPNYSSELNVNALLLGDSALYLCASSFPGQETLEAFFGQGTRLTVV.

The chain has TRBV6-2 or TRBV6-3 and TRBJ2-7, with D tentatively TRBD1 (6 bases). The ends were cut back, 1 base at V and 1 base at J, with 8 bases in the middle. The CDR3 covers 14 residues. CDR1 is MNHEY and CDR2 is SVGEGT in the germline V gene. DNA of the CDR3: TGTGCCAGCAGTTACTTGGGGGCGTCCTACGAGCAGTACTTC. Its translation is CASSYLGASYEQYF.

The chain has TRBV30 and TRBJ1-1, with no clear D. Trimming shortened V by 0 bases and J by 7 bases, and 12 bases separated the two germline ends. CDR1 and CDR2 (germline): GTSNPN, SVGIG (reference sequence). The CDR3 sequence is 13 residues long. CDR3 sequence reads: CAWSVKWAGEAFF. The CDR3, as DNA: TGTGCCTGGAGTGTAAAGTGGGCAGGTGAAGCTTTCTTT.

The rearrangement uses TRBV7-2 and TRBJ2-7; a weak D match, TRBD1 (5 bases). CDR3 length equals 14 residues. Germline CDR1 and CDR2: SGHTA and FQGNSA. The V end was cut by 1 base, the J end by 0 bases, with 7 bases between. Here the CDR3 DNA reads TGTGCCAGCAGCTTAGGACAGAGCTCCTACGAGCAGTACTTC. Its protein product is CASSLGQSSYEQYF.

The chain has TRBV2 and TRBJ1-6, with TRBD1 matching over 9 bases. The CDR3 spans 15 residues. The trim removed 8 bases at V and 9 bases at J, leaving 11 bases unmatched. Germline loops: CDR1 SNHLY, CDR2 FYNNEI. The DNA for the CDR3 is TGTGCCAGCCGGCCCGGGACAGGGAGGGGTTCACCCCTCCACTTT. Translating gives CASRPGTGRGSPLHF.

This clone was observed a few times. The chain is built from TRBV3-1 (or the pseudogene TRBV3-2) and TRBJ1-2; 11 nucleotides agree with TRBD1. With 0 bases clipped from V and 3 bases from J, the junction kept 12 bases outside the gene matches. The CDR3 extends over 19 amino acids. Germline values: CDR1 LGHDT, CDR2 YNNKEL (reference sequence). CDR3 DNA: TGTGCCAGCAGCCAAGATAGGACCAGGACAGGGGGCCTGGACTATGGCTACACCTTC. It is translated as CASSQDRTRTGGLDYGYTF.

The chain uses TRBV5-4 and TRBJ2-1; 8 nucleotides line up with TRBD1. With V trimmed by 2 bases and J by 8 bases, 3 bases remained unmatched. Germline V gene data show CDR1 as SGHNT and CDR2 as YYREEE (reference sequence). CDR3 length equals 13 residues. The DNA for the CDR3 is TGTGCCAGCAGCTTTCAGGGGGCTGATGAGCAGTTCTTC. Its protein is CASSFQGADEQFF.

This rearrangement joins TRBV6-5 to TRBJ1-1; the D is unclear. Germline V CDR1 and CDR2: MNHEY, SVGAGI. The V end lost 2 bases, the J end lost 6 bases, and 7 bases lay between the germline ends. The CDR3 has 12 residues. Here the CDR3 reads CASSYGGAEAFF. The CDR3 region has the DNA TGTGCCAGCAGTTACGGCGGTGCTGAAGCTTTCTTT.

The CDR3 sequence: CASSGQGWDGYTF. CDR3 DNA sequence: TGTGCCAGCAGCGGACAGGGTTGGGATGGCTACACCTTC. The V gene is TRBV25-1, the J gene TRBJ1-2, with 8 bases that match TRBD1. The CDR3 spans 13 residues. Germline assignment: CDR1 MGHDK and CDR2 SYGVNS. The trim removed 6 bases at V and 6 bases at J, leaving 6 bases unmatched.

The CDR3 region is CASSPGTLNYGYTF. In DNA, the CDR3 is TGTGCCAGCAGCCCCGGGACACTCAACTATGGCTACACCTTC. The V call is TRBV7-9, the J call TRBJ1-2; TRBD1 is a possible D gene (6 bases). Germline-derived CDR1 and CDR2 are SEHNR and FQNEAQ (reference sequence). Between the trimmed V and J ends, which lost 5 bases and 2 bases, there was a span of 12 bases. This CDR3 contains 14 residues.

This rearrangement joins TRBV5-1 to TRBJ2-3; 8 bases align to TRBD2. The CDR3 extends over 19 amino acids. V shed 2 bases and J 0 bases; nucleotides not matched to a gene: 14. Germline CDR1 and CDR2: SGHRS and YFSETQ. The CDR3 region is CASSFSTPGTSLSTDTQYF. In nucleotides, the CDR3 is TGCGCCAGCAGCTTCTCGACTCCCGGGACTAGTCTTAGCACAGATACGCAGTATTTT.

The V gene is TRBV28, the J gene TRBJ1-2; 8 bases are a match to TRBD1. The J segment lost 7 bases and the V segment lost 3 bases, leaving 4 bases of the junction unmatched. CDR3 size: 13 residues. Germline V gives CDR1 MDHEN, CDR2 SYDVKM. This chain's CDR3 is CASSFRGRAGYTF. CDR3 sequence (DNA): TGTGCCAGCAGTTTCAGGGGGCGCGCTGGCTACACCTTC.

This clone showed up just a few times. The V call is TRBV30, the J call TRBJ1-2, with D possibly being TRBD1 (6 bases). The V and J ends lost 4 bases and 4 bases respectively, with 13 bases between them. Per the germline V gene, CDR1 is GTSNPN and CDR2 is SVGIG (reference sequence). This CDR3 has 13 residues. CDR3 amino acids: CAWIWGPGYGYTF. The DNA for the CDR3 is TGTGCCTGGATATGGGGGCCAGGCTATGGCTACACCTTC.

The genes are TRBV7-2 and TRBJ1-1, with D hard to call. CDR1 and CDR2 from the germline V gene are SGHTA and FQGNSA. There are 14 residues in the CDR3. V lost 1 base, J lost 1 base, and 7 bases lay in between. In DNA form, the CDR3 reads TGTGCCAGCAGCTTAGTCATTTCGAACACTGAAGCTTTCTTT. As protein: CASSLVISNTEAFF.

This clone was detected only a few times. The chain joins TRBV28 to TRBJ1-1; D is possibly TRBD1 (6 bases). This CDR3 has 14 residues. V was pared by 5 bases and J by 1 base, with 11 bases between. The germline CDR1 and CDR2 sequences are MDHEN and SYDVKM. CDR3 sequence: CASSLGGWNTEAFF. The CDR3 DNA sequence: TGTGCCAGCAGTCTAGGGGGATGGAACACTGAAGCTTTCTTT.

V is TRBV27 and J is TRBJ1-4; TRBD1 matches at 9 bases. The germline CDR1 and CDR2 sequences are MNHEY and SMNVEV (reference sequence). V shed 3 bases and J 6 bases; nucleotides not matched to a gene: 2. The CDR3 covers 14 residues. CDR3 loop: CASSFRDRDEKLFF. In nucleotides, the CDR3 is TGTGCCAGCAGTTTCCGGGACAGGGATGAAAAACTGTTTTTT.

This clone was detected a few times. DNA for the CDR3: TGTGCCAGTAGTCCCATGGGGAGGACTACGGGATCACCCCTCCACTTT. Its translation: CASSPMGRTTGSPLHF. The rearrangement links TRBV19 to TRBJ1-6; D is unclear. Trimming shortened V by 5 bases and J by 10 bases, and 21 bases separated the two germline ends. The germline gives CDR1 LNHDA, CDR2 SQIVND (reference sequence). CDR3 length equals 16 residues.

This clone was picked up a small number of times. The CDR3 here is CASSPRTGYRNEQFF. For the CDR3, the DNA is TGTGCCAGCTCACCACGGACAGGGTATCGTAATGAGCAGTTCTTC. The chain has TRBV18 and TRBJ2-1; 8 positions match TRBD1. The CDR3 is 15 residues long. The J segment lost 7 bases and the V segment lost 1 base, leaving 6 bases of the junction unmatched. Germline V gene data show CDR1 as KGHSH and CDR2 as LQKENI.

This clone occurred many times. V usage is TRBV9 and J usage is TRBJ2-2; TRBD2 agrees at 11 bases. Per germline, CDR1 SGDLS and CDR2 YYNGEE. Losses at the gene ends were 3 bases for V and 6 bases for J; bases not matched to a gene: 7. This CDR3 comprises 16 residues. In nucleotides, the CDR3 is TGTGCCAGCAGCGCCGGGACTAGCGGACCCCCCGGGGAGCTGTTTTTT. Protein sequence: CASSAGTSGPPGELFF.